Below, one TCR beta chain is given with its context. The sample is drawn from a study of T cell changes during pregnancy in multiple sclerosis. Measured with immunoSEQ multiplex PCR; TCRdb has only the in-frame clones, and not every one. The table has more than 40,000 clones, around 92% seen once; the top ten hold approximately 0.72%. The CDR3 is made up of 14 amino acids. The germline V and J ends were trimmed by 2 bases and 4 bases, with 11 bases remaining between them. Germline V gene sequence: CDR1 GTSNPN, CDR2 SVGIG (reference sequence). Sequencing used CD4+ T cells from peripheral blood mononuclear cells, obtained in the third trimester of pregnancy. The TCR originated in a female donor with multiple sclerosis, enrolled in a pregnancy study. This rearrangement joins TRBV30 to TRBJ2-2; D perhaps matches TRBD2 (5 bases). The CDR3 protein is CAWSTRPRTGELFF. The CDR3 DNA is TGTGCCTGGAGTACTAGACCCCGCACCGGGGAGCTGTTTTTT.